Shown below are 2 T cell receptor beta chains from a single sample sequenced in a study of T cells in Graves' hyperthyroidism and ophthalmopathy. Amplification yielded TCR beta CDR3 regions, with RNA transcripts as the source. During a first-round RT-PCR of the TCR CDR3, the HTBI primer set was used. In TCRdb, the multiplex PCR reads were re-called with MiXCR into one record per CDR3 protein. The top ten clones hold 25% to 35% of a sample with hundreds of thousands of distinct CDR3 sequences, approximately 15% of them seen once. The sequenced sample was blood. All receptors derive from a woman between 18 and 30 years old with Graves' hyperthyroidism that later progressed to Graves' ophthalmopathy.

The chain links TRBV10-1 to TRBJ2-1, with D unresolved. The CDR3 is 17 residues long. Germline CDR1 and CDR2: WNHNN and SYGVQD (reference sequence). Trimming removed 0 bases at V and 5 bases at J, with 17 bases between. The chain's CDR3 is CASSESQMRTLNNEQFF. The CDR3 bases are TGCGCCAGCAGTGAGTCGCAAATGCGGACCCTTAACAATGAGCAGTTCTTC.

The table lists this clonotype with many counts. The chain employs TRBV2 and TRBJ2-7, with D perhaps TRBD1 or TRBD2 (5 bases each). Germline V lookup: CDR1 SNHLY, CDR2 FYNNEI. The CDR3 consists of 14 residues. V shed 7 bases and J shed 0 bases, with 13 bases lying between them. For the CDR3, the DNA is TGTGCCAGCATTGGGGGTATCGACTCCTACGAGCAGTACTTC. Translating gives CASIGGIDSYEQYF.